This TCR beta chain was sequenced during a study of T cells after posttransplantation cyclophosphamide. CDR1 is LNHDA, CDR2 SQIVND, per germline (reference sequence). The CDR3 covers 15 residues. Clones were read by immunoSEQ multiplex PCR, and TCRdb kept only the in-frame ones, dropping some. The repertoire holds roughly 10,000 clones, 89% seen once, with 4.2% in the top ten. Methotrexate plus calcineurin inhibitor accompanied controls' myeloablative marrow transplants; sampling was 1 year later. The source of this sequence is a male patient aged 45 to 59 who received an allogeneic stem cell transplant from an unrelated donor, was CMV-positive, and had chronic GVHD only. Some of these T cells may belong to the graft donor. The chain couples TRBV19 to TRBJ2-5; 9 bases align to TRBD2. The J call may not be correct, given that the DNA end is closer to TRBJ2-7. This specimen consisted of PBMCs, obtained approximately 430 days after allogeneic stem cell transplant with calcineurin inhibitor and methotrexate. The CDR3 region has the DNA TGTGCCAGTAGGCTCGGGGGGACTAGCAGCTACGAGCAGTACTTC. It yields the protein CASRLGGTSSYEQYF.